The clone carrying this T cell receptor (beta chain) was seen more than once but under ten times. The antigen is unknown. This entry is derived from a study of blood T cells in healthy people across ages. The draw of peripheral blood yielded 8.5 to 10 milliliters from each donor. Study observations and caveats: It was held that diversity estimates obtained from one million T cells represented underestimates.

This CDR3 is 15 amino acids long. Germline CDR1 and CDR2: SGHRS and YFSETQ. The V end was cut by 0 bases, the J end by 3 bases, with 9 bases between. PCR was performed a second time for about 7 to 12 cycles using a sample-barcoded 5' primer and a J-beta primer mix. TCRdb re-called the 5' RACE reads through MiXCR, storing one row per CDR3 protein. The sample includes around 700,000 distinct CDR3 sequences, approximately 25% of them seen just once. The same specimen was also included in a second study, on T cells of mothers and their children. That paper adds: Within related and unrelated pairs, thymic selection shapes TCR recombination output in a similar way. Nobody spotted any persistent microchimeric T cell clones.

The chain carries TRBV5-1 and TRBJ2-2; D unclear. This clonotype was obtained from a boy between 10 and 17 years old in good health. What was sequenced was blood. CDR3 bases: TGCGCCAGCAGCTTGGGGTACGGGTACACCGGGGAGCTGTTTTTT. Amino acid sequence: CASSLGYGYTGELFF.